This entry features one T cell receptor (beta chain) sequence. The target antigen is unknown. This record comes from a study of T cells after yellow fever vaccination. Study results and caveats: Reappearance after the booster was seen for most primary-vaccination clones, at 96% CD4 and 85% to 90% CD8.

The CDR3 is 16 residues long. Germline V gene sequence: CDR1 SGHNT, CDR2 YENEEA. The trim removed 4 bases at V and 7 bases at J, leaving 10 bases unmatched. Each CDR3 protein gets one entry after TCRdb re-called the 5' RACE reads with MiXCR. Of approximately 600,000 distinct CDR3 sequences in the sample, 10% to 15% were seen once. The chain couples TRBV11-3 to TRBJ2-1; 10 nucleotides line up with TRBD1. The origin of this receptor is a man younger than 45 who received the YFV17D yellow fever vaccine. Sequencing was performed on PBMCs, taken on the day of the yellow fever booster vaccination. This chain's CDR3 is CASSSKTGGGKNEQFF. CDR3 DNA sequence: TGTGCCAGCAGCTCAAAGACAGGGGGCGGTAAGAATGAGCAGTTCTTC.